This T cell receptor (beta chain) derives from a study of T cells expressing NK-cell markers. The CDR3 loop spans 12 amino acids. TCRdb reprocessed the 5' RACE reads and keeps a single row for each CDR3 protein, giving no DNA. Its listing shows some 450,000 distinct CDR3 sequences. The specimen was blood T cells: a sorted CD56 or NKG2C T cell subset, CD4+ or CD8+ T cells, or bulk PBMC T cells (not recorded which). V usage is TRBV12-3 or TRBV12-4 and J usage is TRBJ2-1; TCRdb returns TRBD1, unconfirmable since there is no DNA. The sequence came from a woman between 18 and 75 years old in good health. CDR3: CASSLVPGEQFF.